The text below deals with one T cell receptor beta chain. The antigen remains undetermined. This sample was included in a study of T cells in Graves' hyperthyroidism and ophthalmopathy. RNA transcripts gave rise to amplified TCR beta CDR3 regions. During a first-round RT-PCR of the TCR CDR3, the HTBI primer set was used. A single record per CDR3 protein comes from TCRdb applying MiXCR to the multiplex PCR reads. Of almost 250,000 distinct CDR3 sequences listed, approximately 25% are singletons. Each diagnosis drew on symptoms, thyroxine, TRAb, thyroid ultrasound and orbital computed tomography findings. Isolation of PBMCs was performed on 10 ml fresh peripheral blood. General study findings and limits: Among clonotypes expanded in thyroid above 0.001, most were also found in blood.

The clonotype originates from a woman in her thirties or forties with Graves' ophthalmopathy. The specimen sequenced was blood.

CDR3 sequence: CASSPRSGSGDEQYF. The CDR3, as DNA: TGTGCCAGCTCACCACGGTCAGGGAGCGGAGACGAGCAGTACTTC. V and J are TRBV18 and TRBJ2-7; D tentatively reads TRBD1 or TRBD2 (5 bases each). V lost 1 base and J 5 bases, leaving 15 bases between the germline ends. CDR1 is KGHSH, CDR2 LQKENI, per germline. This CDR3 has 15 residues. Full variable domain (missing parts from reference TRBV18 and TRBJ2-7): NAGVMQNPRHLVRRRGQEARLRCSPMKGHSHVYWYRQLPEEGLKFMVYLQKENIIDESGMPKERFSAEFPKEGPSILRIQQVVRGDSAAYFCASSPRSGSGDEQYFGPGTRLTVT.